One sample yielded the 11 T cell receptor beta chains listed below, sequenced in a study of a mutant IDH1 vaccine in newly diagnosed glioma. Some clones are missing from TCRdb's copy, which holds only in-frame ones; the method was immunoSEQ multiplex PCR. In the table there are about 48,000 clones, 65% to 80% of which are singletons. The antigens of these receptors remain unknown. Time point meaning: week 35, safety follow-up. With topical imiquimod, each dose of the vaccine consisted of 300 ug of mutant IDH1 20-mer peptide. The specimen comprised PBMCs, sampled from a glioma patient whose treatment included an IDH1 peptide vaccine. The receptor source for this set is a man aged 35 to 55 with glioma.

The V gene is TRBV25-1, the J gene TRBJ2-7, with 10 bases that match TRBD1. J gave up 2 bases and V 2 bases, and 3 bases lay outside the gene matches. The length of the CDR3 is 15 residues. Germline V gene sequence: CDR1 MGHDK, CDR2 SYGVNS. The CDR3 DNA reads TGTGCCAGCAGTGAAACCGGGACAGGGGCCTACGAGCAGTACTTC. Translation gives CASSETGTGAYEQYF.

CDR3 DNA sequence: TGTGCCAGCAGTCTCACAGGGAATCAGCCCCAGCATTTT. Its protein is CASSLTGNQPQHF. The chain has TRBV27 and TRBJ1-5; maybe TRBD1 (6 bases). Germline assignment: CDR1 MNHEY and CDR2 SMNVEV (reference sequence). With 5 bases removed from V and 4 bases from J, the gap between germline ends came to 9 bases. CDR3 length: 13 amino acids.

The V and J genes are TRBV6-1 and TRBJ2-7; 8 bases are shared with TRBD1. Germline trimming cut 4 bases from V and 3 bases from J; bases unmatched to any gene: 5. Germline V gives CDR1 MNHNS, CDR2 SASEGT. The CDR3 covers 14 residues. The CDR3 DNA reads TGTGCCAGCAGTGGGACAGGGACGGGCTACGAGCAGTACTTC. This sequence encodes CASSGTGTGYEQYF.

The V and J genes are TRBV10-3 and TRBJ1-2; TRBD1 agrees at 11 bases. J lost 7 bases, V lost 8 bases, and 6 bases had no gene match. This CDR3 is built from 13 residues. Germline loops: CDR1 ENHRY, CDR2 SYGVKD. The CDR3 DNA sequence: TGTGCCATCGGGGACAGGGGGTTAGGTGGCTACACCTTC. As protein: CAIGDRGLGGYTF.

The chain recombines TRBV2 with TRBJ1-1, with D unclear. Germline V gene sequence: CDR1 SNHLY, CDR2 FYNNEI. The CDR3 totals 14 residues. The V end lost 1 base, the J end lost 11 bases, and 17 bases lay between the germline ends. This CDR3 is CASSEEARGSSAFF. For the CDR3, the DNA is TGTGCCAGCAGTGAAGAAGCAAGAGGGTCTTCTGCTTTCTTT.

The genes are TRBV6-5 and TRBJ2-2, with TRBD1 matching over 10 bases. V gave up 3 bases and J gave up 5 bases; unmatched junction bases: 3. Germline V gene data show CDR1 as MNHEY and CDR2 as SVGAGI. The CDR3 consists of 15 residues. CDR3 loop: CASSYTGQGTGELFF. In nucleotides, the CDR3 is TGTGCCAGCAGTTATACGGGACAGGGGACCGGGGAGCTGTTTTTT.

This chain joins TRBV5-1 and TRBJ1-6; D might be TRBD1 (5 bases). This CDR3 comprises 15 residues. Per germline, CDR1 SGHRS and CDR2 YFSETQ. The germline V and J ends were trimmed by 0 bases and 4 bases, with 8 bases remaining between them. CDR3 loop: CASSLVQGYNSPLHF. CDR3 DNA: TGCGCCAGCAGCTTGGTGCAGGGTTATAATTCACCCCTCCACTTT.

The rearrangement joins TRBV5-1 to TRBJ1-2; possible D gene TRBD1, 6 bases. CDR1 and CDR2 (germline): SGHRS, YFSETQ. V was pared by 3 bases and J by 7 bases, with 13 bases between. CDR3 length equals 13 residues. CDR3 sequence reads: CASSWGRGGGYTF. The CDR3 DNA follows: TGCGCCAGCAGCTGGGGCAGGGGCGGTGGCTACACCTTC.

The rearrangement uses TRBV19 and TRBJ1-1, with D possibly matching TRBD1 (6 bases). Trimming cost V 6 bases and J 2 bases, with 13 bases left between them. The CDR3 has 14 residues. Germline V gene data show CDR1 as LNHDA and CDR2 as SQIVND (reference sequence). The CDR3: CASRAQGGNTEAFF. CDR3 DNA sequence: TGTGCCAGTAGAGCACAGGGAGGTAACACTGAAGCTTTCTTT.

The chain joins TRBV29-1 to TRBJ1-1; D unclear. CDR3 length: 14 residues. Germline CDR1 SQVTM, CDR2 ANQGSEA. V was trimmed by 7 bases and J by 0 bases, leaving 15 bases between them. The DNA for the CDR3 is TGCAGCGGCAGAGTCAGGCGTCTGAACACTGAAGCTTTCTTT. Translating gives CSGRVRRLNTEAFF.

The chain links TRBV25-1 to TRBJ1-6, with 11 positions matching TRBD1. J lost 10 bases, V lost 5 bases, and 7 bases had no gene match. Germline values: CDR1 MGHDK, CDR2 SYGVNS. The CDR3 sequence is 15 residues long. This CDR3 reads CASSTWTGGGSPLHF. The CDR3 DNA reads as TGTGCCAGCAGTACTTGGACAGGGGGCGGGTCACCCCTCCACTTT. Looking up the rest from reference TRBV25-1 and TRBJ1-6 gives the full variable domain: EADIYQTPRYLVIGTGKKITLECSQTMGHDKMYWYQQDPGMELHLIHYSYGVNSTEKGDLSSESTVSRIRTEHFPLTLESARPSHTSQYLCASSTWTGGGSPLHFGNGTRLTVT.